Below, 14 T cell receptor beta chains from the same sample are listed, as sequenced in a study of T cell repertoires in cytomegalovirus infection. TCRdb recomputed calls from the reads with MiXCR, one row per CDR3 protein. This table has about 74,000 distinct CDR3 sequences, about 26% appearing once. The antigens of these receptors remain unknown. The sample was CD8+ T cells from cultured PBMCs, taken from culture after CMV antigen stimulation. The receptors come from a human donor in good health (CMV status not recorded). Some clones in this sample may be carry-over from other donors' samples.

This chain uses TRBV11-2 with TRBJ2-1; 9 positions agree with TRBD2. Germline CDR1 and CDR2: SGHAT and FQNNGV. The junction had 9 bases not matched to a gene; V was cut back by 2 bases and J by 7 bases. This CDR3 has 16 residues. This CDR3 reads CASSLSPQRGANEQFF. The CDR3 DNA reads TGTGCCAGCAGCTTATCCCCGCAGCGGGGGGCGAATGAGCAGTTCTTC.

This clonotype turned up a few times. CDR3 residues: CASSIGAGSSYNSPLHF. The CDR3 DNA is TGTGCCAGTAGTATAGGGGCAGGGAGCTCCTATAATTCACCCCTCCACTTT. The rearrangement links TRBV19 to TRBJ1-6, with TRBD1 as a possible D gene (5 bases). The CDR3 sequence is 17 residues long. With 1 base removed from V and 0 bases from J, the gap between germline ends came to 10 bases. The germline V gene has CDR1 LNHDA and CDR2 SQIVND (reference sequence).

The chain joins TRBV27 to TRBJ2-7; D possibly corresponds to TRBD2 (5 bases). V was pared by 0 bases and J by 2 bases, with 8 bases between. This CDR3 is 14 amino acids long. The V gene's germline CDR1 is MNHEY and CDR2 SMNVEV (reference sequence). CDR3 sequence (DNA): TGTGCCAGCAGTTTATCAGGAGGAACCTACGAGCAGTACTTC. It translates to CASSLSGGTYEQYF.

The V call is TRBV5-1, the J call TRBJ2-3, with 8 bases aligning to TRBD2. The CDR3 covers 15 residues. In germline, CDR1 is SGHRS, CDR2 YFSETQ. Trimming removed 5 bases from V and 0 bases from J; junction bases left unmatched: 5. The CDR3 DNA reads TGCGCCAGCAGGGGCGGGAGGACTAGCACAGATACGCAGTATTTT. It encodes CASRGGRTSTDTQYF.

The rearrangement links TRBV29-1 to TRBJ1-4; D perhaps matches TRBD1 (6 bases). Germline V CDR1 and CDR2: SQVTM, ANQGSEA. There are 14 residues in the CDR3. V lost 6 bases and J lost 5, with 16 bases in between. This chain's CDR3 is CSVTTGIHNEKLFF. CDR3 sequence (DNA): TGCAGCGTAACCACAGGGATCCACAATGAAAAACTGTTTTTT. The full variable domain, its missing parts supplied by reference TRBV29-1 and TRBJ1-4, is SAVISQKPSRDICQRGTSLTIQCQVDSQVTMMFWYRQQPGQSLTLIATANQGSEATYESGFVIDKFPISRPNLTFSTLTVSNMSPEDSSIYLCSVTTGIHNEKLFFGSGTQLSVL.

The chain carries TRBV12-3 or TRBV12-4 and TRBJ1-2; TRBD1 is a possible D gene (5 bases). V gave up 3 bases and J gave up 7 bases, with 12 bases separating them. CDR3 length: 13 amino acids. DNA of the CDR3: TGTGCCAGCAGTTTGCGACAGCTGGTTGGCTACACCTTC. This gives the protein CASSLRQLVGYTF.

This clonotype was picked up many times. The chain uses TRBV20-1 and TRBJ2-5, with 7 bases that match TRBD2. From germline, CDR1 is DFQATT and CDR2 SNEGSKA (reference sequence). V trimming: 6 bases; J trimming: 7 bases; junction bases outside the gene matches: 8. CDR3 length: 12 residues. CDR3 in DNA: TGCAGTGCCCTAGGGAGGGCCTGGACCCAGTACTTC. It codes for CSALGRAWTQYF.

This rearrangement joins TRBV19 to TRBJ1-2; D gene ambiguous. This CDR3 spans 12 amino acids. Per the germline V gene, CDR1 is LNHDA and CDR2 is SQIVND (reference sequence). The V gene lost 4 bases and the J gene lost 4 bases, with 7 bases spanning the gap. The CDR3 is CASSSGFYGYTF. CDR3 DNA: TGTGCCAGTAGTAGCGGGTTCTATGGCTACACCTTC.

This clonotype has a handful of counts. V and J are TRBV6-1 and TRBJ1-1; 10 bases fit TRBD1. Germline lookup yields CDR1 MNHNS and CDR2 SASEGT. This CDR3 spans 12 amino acids. Germline trimming cut 8 bases from V and 7 bases from J; bases unmatched to any gene: 4. The CDR3 protein is CASRDRGFEAFF. The CDR3 DNA is TGTGCCAGCCGGGACAGGGGCTTTGAAGCTTTCTTT.

The chain is built from TRBV6-6 and TRBJ2-3; 12 nucleotides line up with TRBD2. Trimming cost V 5 bases and J 2 bases; bases outside gene matches: 8. CDR1 is MNHNY and CDR2 is SVGAGI in the germline V gene (reference sequence). This CDR3 is 17 amino acids long. The CDR3 sequence: CASSPRTSGTYTDTQYF. The CDR3 coding sequence is TGTGCCAGCAGTCCCCGGACTAGCGGGACTTACACAGATACGCAGTATTTT.

V and J are TRBV2 and TRBJ2-1, with D possibly being TRBD1 (6 bases). V was clipped by 6 bases and J by 0 bases, with 15 bases between them. Looked up from germline, CDR1 is SNHLY and CDR2 is FYNNEI. This CDR3 spans 16 amino acids. CDR3 residues: CASREQTGSSYNEQFF. DNA of the CDR3: TGTGCCAGCAGAGAGCAAACAGGGAGCTCCTACAATGAGCAGTTCTTC.

This clonotype was counted between two and nine times. The chain combines TRBV5-4 with TRBJ1-1, with no clear D. CDR1 and CDR2 (germline): SGHNT, YYREEE (reference sequence). V lost 5 bases and J 1 base, leaving 9 bases between the germline ends. This CDR3 spans 13 amino acids. CDR3: CASRSFGNTEAFF. As DNA, the CDR3 is TGTGCCAGCAGATCCTTCGGGAACACTGAAGCTTTCTTT.

The rearrangement links TRBV11-3 to TRBJ2-7; D possibly corresponds to TRBD1 (5 bases). This CDR3 is built from 15 residues. Germline V lookup: CDR1 SGHNT, CDR2 YENEEA. V was shortened by 0 bases and J by 6 bases, with 15 bases between the two germline ends. The CDR3 DNA sequence: TGTGCCAGCAGCTTAGAATCACAGGTGGTTGCCGAGCAGTACTTC. This encodes CASSLESQVVAEQYF.

In its sample, this clonotype was seen a few times. This chain links TRBV7-2 with TRBJ1-1; D gene unclear. V lost 5 bases and J 4 bases, leaving 5 bases between the germline ends. Germline-derived CDR1 and CDR2 are SGHTA and FQGNSA. This CDR3 has 11 residues. In DNA, the CDR3 is TGTGCCAGCAGCCAGCGCACTGAAGCTTTCTTT. Encoded protein: CASSQRTEAFF.